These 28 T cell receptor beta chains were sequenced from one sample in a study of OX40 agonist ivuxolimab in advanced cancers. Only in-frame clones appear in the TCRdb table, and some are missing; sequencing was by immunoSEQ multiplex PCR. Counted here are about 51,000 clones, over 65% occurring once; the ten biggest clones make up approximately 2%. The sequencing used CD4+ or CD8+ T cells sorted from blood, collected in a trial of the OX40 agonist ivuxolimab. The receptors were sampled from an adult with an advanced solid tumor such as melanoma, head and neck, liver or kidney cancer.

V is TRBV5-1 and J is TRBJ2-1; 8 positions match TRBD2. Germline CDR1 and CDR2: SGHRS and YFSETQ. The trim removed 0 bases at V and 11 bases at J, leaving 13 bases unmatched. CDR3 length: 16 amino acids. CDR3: CASSLAAGESIIKQFF. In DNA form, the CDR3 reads TGCGCCAGCAGCTTGGCAGCGGGAGAGTCGATAATAAAGCAGTTCTTC.

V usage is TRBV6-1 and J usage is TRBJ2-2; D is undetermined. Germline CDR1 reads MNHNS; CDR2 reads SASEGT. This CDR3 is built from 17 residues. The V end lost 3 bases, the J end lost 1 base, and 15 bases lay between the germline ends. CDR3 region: CASSDKGRSQNTGELFF. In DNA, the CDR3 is TGTGCCAGCAGTGATAAGGGCAGGAGCCAGAACACCGGGGAGCTGTTTTTT.

CDR3 protein: CSVEDRGASTEAFF. For the CDR3, the DNA is TGCAGCGTTGAGGACAGGGGAGCAAGCACTGAAGCTTTCTTT. The chain couples TRBV29-1 to TRBJ1-1, with 9 bases matching TRBD1. The CDR3 covers 14 residues. The V and J ends lost 3 bases and 4 bases, in that order; junction bases with no gene match: 6. Germline-derived CDR1 and CDR2 are SQVTM and ANQGSEA.

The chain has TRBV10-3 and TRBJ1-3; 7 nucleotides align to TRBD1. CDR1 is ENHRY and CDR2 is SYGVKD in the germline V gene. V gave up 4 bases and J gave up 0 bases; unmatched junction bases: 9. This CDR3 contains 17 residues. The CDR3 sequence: CAISGITGQSSGNTIYF. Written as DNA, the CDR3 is TGTGCCATCAGTGGTATAACGGGACAGAGCTCTGGAAACACCATATATTTT.

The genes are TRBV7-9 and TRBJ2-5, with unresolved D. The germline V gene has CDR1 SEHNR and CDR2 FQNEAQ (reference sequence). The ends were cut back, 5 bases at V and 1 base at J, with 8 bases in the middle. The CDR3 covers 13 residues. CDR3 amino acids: CASSPPPQETQYF. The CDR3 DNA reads TGTGCCAGCAGCCCTCCTCCCCAAGAGACCCAGTACTTC.

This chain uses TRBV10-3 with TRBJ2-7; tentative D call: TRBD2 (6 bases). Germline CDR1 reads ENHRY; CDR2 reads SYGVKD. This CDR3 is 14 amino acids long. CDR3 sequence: CATGGKRVAYEQYF. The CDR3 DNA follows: TGTGCTACAGGAGGGAAGCGGGTTGCCTACGAGCAGTACTTC.

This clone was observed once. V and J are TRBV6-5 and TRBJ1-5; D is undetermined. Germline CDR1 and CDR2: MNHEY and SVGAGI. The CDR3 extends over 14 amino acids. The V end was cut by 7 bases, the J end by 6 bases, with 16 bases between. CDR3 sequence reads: CASTPNEGGQPQHF. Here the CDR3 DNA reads TGTGCCAGCACCCCCAACGAGGGAGGTCAGCCCCAGCATTTT.

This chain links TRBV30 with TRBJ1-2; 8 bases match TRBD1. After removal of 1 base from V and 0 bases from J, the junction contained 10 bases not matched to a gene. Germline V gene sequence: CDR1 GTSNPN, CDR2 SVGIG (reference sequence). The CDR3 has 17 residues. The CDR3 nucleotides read TGTGCCTGGAGTGAGGGACAGGCTTGGGGAGCTAACTATGGCTACACCTTC. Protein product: CAWSEGQAWGANYGYTF.

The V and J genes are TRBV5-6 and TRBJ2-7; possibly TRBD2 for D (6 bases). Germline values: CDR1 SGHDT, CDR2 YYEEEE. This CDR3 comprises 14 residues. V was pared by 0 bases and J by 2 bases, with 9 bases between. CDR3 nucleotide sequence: TGTGCCAGCAGCTTGGTGGTAGCGGCCTACGAGCAGTACTTC. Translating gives CASSLVVAAYEQYF.

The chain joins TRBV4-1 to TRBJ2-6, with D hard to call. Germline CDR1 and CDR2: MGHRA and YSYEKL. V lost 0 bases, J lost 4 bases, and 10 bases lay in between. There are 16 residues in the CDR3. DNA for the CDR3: TGCGCCAGCAGCCAAGATGGCAGGTCCGGGGCCAACGTCCTGACTTTC. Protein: CASSQDGRSGANVLTF.

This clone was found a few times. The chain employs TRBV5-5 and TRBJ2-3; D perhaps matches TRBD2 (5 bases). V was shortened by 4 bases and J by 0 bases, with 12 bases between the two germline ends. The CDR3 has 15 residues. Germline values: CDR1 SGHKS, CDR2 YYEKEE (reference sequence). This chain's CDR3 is CASSVVGGSTDTQYF. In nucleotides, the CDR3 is TGTGCCAGCAGCGTAGTAGGCGGGAGCACAGATACGCAGTATTTT.

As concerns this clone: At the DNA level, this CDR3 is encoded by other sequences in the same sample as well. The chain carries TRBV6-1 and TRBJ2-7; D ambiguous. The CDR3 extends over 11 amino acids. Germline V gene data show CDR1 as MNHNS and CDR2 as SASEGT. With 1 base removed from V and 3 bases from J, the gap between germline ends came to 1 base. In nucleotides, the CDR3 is TGTGCCAGCAGTGAAGGCTACGAGCAGTACTTC. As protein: CASSEGYEQYF.

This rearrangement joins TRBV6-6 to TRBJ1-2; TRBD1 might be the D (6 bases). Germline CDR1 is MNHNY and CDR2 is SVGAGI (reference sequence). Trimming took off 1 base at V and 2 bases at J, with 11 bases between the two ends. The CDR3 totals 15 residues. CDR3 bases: TGTGCCAGCAGTTACTTGGCAGGGGCGAACTATGGCTACACCTTC. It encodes CASSYLAGANYGYTF.

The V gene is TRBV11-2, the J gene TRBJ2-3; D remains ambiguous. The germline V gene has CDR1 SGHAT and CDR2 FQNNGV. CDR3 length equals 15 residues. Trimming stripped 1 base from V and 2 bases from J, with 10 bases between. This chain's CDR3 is CASSLAPAPTDTQYF. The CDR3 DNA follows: TGTGCCAGCAGCTTAGCCCCGGCGCCCACAGATACGCAGTATTTT.

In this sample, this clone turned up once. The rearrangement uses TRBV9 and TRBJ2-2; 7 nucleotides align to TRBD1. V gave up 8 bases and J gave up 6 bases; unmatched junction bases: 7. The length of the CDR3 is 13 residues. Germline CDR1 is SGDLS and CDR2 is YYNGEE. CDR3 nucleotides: TGTGCCAGTGGCACAGGGGACGCCGGGGAGCTGTTTTTT. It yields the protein CASGTGDAGELFF.

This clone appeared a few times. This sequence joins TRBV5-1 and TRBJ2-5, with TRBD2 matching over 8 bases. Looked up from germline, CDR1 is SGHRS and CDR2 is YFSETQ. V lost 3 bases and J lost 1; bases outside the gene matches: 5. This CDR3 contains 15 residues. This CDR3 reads CASSSLTSGQETQYF. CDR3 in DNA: TGCGCCAGCAGCTCGCTCACTAGCGGCCAAGAGACCCAGTACTTC.

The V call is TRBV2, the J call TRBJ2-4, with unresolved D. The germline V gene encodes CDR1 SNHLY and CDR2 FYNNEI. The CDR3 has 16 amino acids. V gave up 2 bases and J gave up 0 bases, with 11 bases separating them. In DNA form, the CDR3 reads TGTGCCAGCAGTGAAAAGGGCTTCCGAGCCAAAAACATTCAGTACTTC. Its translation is CASSEKGFRAKNIQYF. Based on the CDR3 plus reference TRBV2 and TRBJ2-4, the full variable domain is EPEVTQTPSHQVTQMGQEVILRCVPISNHLYFYWYRQILGQKVEFLVSFYNNEISEKSEIFDDQFSVERPDGSNFTLKIRSTKLEDSAMYFCASSEKGFRAKNIQYFGAGTRLSVL.

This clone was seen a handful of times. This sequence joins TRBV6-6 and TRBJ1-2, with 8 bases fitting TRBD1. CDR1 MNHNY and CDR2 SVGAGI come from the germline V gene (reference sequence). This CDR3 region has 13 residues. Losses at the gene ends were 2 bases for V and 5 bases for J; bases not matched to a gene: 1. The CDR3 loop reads CASSYRQGYGYTF. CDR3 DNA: TGTGCCAGCAGTTACCGACAGGGGTATGGCTACACCTTC.

CDR3 region: CASRSMNEQFF. Written as DNA, the CDR3 is TGTGCCAGTAGGAGTATGAATGAGCAGTTCTTC. V gene TRBV19 combines with J gene TRBJ2-1, with D uncertain. Trimming took off 6 bases at V and 7 bases at J, with 7 bases between the two ends. Germline assignment: CDR1 LNHDA and CDR2 SQIVND (reference sequence). This CDR3 is 11 amino acids long.

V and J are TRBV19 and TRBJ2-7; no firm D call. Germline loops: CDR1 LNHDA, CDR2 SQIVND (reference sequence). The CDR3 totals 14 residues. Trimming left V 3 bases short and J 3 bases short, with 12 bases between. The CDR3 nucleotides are TGTGCCAGTAGTATCACTGTCAGCAGCTACGAGCAGTACTTC. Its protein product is CASSITVSSYEQYF.

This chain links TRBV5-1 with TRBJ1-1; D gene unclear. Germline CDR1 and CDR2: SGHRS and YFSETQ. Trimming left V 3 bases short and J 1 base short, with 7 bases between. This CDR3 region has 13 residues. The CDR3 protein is CASSSSGNTEAFF. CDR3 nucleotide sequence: TGCGCCAGCAGCTCGTCAGGGAACACTGAAGCTTTCTTT.

The CDR3 loop reads CASRTGGTQETQYF. For the CDR3, the DNA is TGTGCCAGCAGAACAGGGGGGACCCAAGAGACCCAGTACTTC. The chain recombines TRBV6-6 with TRBJ2-5, with 8 bases aligning to TRBD1. The germline gives CDR1 MNHNY, CDR2 SVGAGI (reference sequence). Trimming took 6 bases from V and 1 from J; bases not matched to a gene: 4. The CDR3 loop spans 14 amino acids.

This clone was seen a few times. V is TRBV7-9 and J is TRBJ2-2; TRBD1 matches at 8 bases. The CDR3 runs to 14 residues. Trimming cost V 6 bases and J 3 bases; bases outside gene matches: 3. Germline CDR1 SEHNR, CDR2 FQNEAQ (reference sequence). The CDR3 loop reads CASSPTGDTGELFF. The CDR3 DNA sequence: TGTGCCAGCAGTCCGACAGGGGACACCGGGGAGCTGTTTTTT.

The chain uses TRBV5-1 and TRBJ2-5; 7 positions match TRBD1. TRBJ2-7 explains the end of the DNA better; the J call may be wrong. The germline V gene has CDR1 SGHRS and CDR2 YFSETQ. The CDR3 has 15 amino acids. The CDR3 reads CASSLGTGTAYEQYF. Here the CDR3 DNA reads TGCGCCAGCAGCTTGGGGACAGGCACAGCCTACGAGCAGTACTTC.

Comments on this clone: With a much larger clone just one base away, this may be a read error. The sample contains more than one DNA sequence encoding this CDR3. CDR3 sequence: CASSPSGSSYNEQFF. CDR3 coding DNA: TGTGCCAGCTCACCAAGCGGGAGCTCTTACAATGAGCAGTTCTTC. The V call is TRBV18, the J call TRBJ2-1; 8 bases line up with TRBD2. V was clipped by 2 bases and J by 4 bases; unmatched bases: 4. The germline V gene encodes CDR1 KGHSH and CDR2 LQKENI. The CDR3 consists of 15 residues. Full variable domain (rest looked up from reference TRBV18 and TRBJ2-1): NAGVMQNPRHLVRRRGQEARLRCSPMKGHSHVYWYRQLPEEGLKFMVYLQKENIIDESGMPKERFSAEFPKEGPSILRIQQVVRGDSAAYFCASSPSGSSYNEQFFGPGTRLTVL.

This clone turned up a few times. The CDR3 spells CASSVEGGLTDTQYF. The CDR3 DNA reads as TGTGCCAGCAGCGTAGAGGGAGGACTCACAGATACGCAGTATTTT. V is TRBV9 and J is TRBJ2-3; perhaps TRBD2 as D (6 bases). The CDR3 totals 15 residues. Germline V gives CDR1 SGDLS, CDR2 YYNGEE. Trimming removed 0 bases from V and 2 bases from J, with 10 bases in between.

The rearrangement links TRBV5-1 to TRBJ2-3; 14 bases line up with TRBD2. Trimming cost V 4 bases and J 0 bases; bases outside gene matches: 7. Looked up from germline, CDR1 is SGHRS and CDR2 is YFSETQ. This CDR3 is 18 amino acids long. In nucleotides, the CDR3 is TGCGCCAGCAGCATCGGGACTAGCGGGAGTGTTAGCACAGATACGCAGTATTTT. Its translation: CASSIGTSGSVSTDTQYF.

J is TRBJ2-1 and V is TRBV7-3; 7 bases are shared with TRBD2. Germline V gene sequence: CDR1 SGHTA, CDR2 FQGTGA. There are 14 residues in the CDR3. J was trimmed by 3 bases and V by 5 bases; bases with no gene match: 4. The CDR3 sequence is CASSPASGYNEQFF. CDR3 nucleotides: TGTGCCAGCAGCCCCGCTAGCGGCTACAATGAGCAGTTCTTC.